These T cell receptor beta chains were read from a single sample in a study of blood T cell repertoires in COVID-19. The protocol was immunoSEQ multiplex PCR, while the TCRdb copy is restricted to in-frame clones and leaves out a portion. The sample yields under 300,000 clones, 70% to 90% seen once. Sequencing was done on a sample of PBMCs or T cells enriched from blood (not recorded which). The receptor source for this set is a woman aged 45-59 years who had been exposed to COVID-19. CDR3s include the opening cysteine and the closing phenylalanine or tryptophan. D genes are given only for firm matches. Only some rows state a clone size, as once, few, many or a class for expanded clones.

j_call v_call clone_size d_call cdr3_length cdr3_aa cdr3_nt
TRBJ1-3 TRBV29-1 - TRBD1 13 CSVGTGLGNTIYF TGCAGCGTGGGGACAGGGCTAGGAAACACCATATATTTT
TRBJ2-5 TRBV2 once TRBD1 14 CASATGTGGKTQYF TGTGCCAGCGCTACCGGGACAGGGGGCAAGACCCAGTACTTC
TRBJ2-5 TRBV13 - TRBD2 14 CASSPQRGGETQYF TGTGCCAGCAGCCCACAGCGGGGAGGGGAGACCCAGTACTTC
TRBJ1-6 TRBV5-6 - - 16 CASSLVLRSRNSPLHF TGTGCCAGCAGCTTGGTTTTACGGTCTCGGAATTCACCCCTCCACTTT
TRBJ2-4 TRBV7-2 - TRBD2 18 CASSYGRGLGVAKNIQYF TGTGCCAGCAGCTATGGGCGGGGGTTAGGTGTTGCCAAAAACATTCAGTACTTC
TRBJ1-2 TRBV30 - - 16 CAWSVRGWDFNYGYTF TGTGCCTGGAGTGTACGAGGGTGGGATTTCAACTATGGCTACACCTTC
TRBJ1-1 TRBV3-1/TRBV3-2 many TRBD1 18 CASSLLGGRGSSGTEAFF TGTGCCAGCAGCCTCCTAGGGGGCAGGGGGTCCTCGGGCACTGAAGCTTTCTTT
TRBJ1-5 TRBV5-5 - - 14 CASSWLGGDQPQHF TGTGCCAGCAGCTGGCTGGGGGGGGATCAGCCCCAGCATTTT
TRBJ1-1 TRBV6-2/TRBV6-3 - - 13 CASSAREGLLAFF TGTGCCAGCAGCGCTCGGGAAGGACTTTTGGCTTTCTTT
TRBJ2-1 TRBV4-3 - TRBD2 14 CASSQWTSQSEQFF TGCGCCAGCAGCCAGTGGACTAGTCAGAGTGAGCAGTTCTTC
TRBJ2-1 TRBV29-1 - TRBD2 14 CSVQRGGQYNEQFF TGCAGCGTTCAGCGGGGGGGCCAATACAATGAGCAGTTCTTC
TRBJ2-7 TRBV5-6 - TRBD1 14 CASSGQGIFYEQYF TGTGCCAGCAGCGGACAGGGCATCTTCTACGAGCAGTACTTC
TRBJ2-3 TRBV12-3/TRBV12-4 - - 13 CASSLRGTDTQYF TGTGCCAGCAGTTTGCGGGGCACAGATACGCAGTATTTT
TRBJ1-1 TRBV5-1 - - 13 CASSQTKNTEAFF TGCGCCAGCAGCCAAACAAAGAACACTGAAGCTTTCTTT
TRBJ1-5 TRBV27 - - 15 CASSLQGGLNQPQHF TGTGCCAGCAGTTTACAGGGAGGACTCAATCAGCCCCAGCATTTT
TRBJ2-2 TRBV11-1 once TRBD2 15 CASSGLAGATGELFF TGTGCCAGCAGTGGACTAGCGGGGGCCACCGGGGAGCTGTTTTTT
TRBJ2-7 TRBV5-6 - - 14 CASSHPGVHYEQYF TGTGCCAGCAGTCACCCAGGCGTACACTACGAGCAGTACTTC
TRBJ2-2 TRBV7-9 - TRBD1 16 CASSLRQGAFTGELFF TGTGCCAGCAGCCTCCGACAGGGGGCTTTCACCGGGGAGCTGTTTTTT
TRBJ1-3 TRBV10-3 - - 14 CAISVGATGNTIYF TGTGCCATCAGTGTAGGGGCGACGGGAAACACCATATATTTT
TRBJ1-2 TRBV19 - TRBD1 13 CATSTGGRVGYTF TGTGCCACCTCGACAGGGGGTCGGGTTGGCTACACCTTC
TRBJ2-3 TRBV7-9 - TRBD2 17 CASSPRGLADDTDTQYF TGTGCCAGCAGCCCCCGAGGACTAGCGGATGACACAGATACGCAGTATTTT
TRBJ2-7 TRBV4-3 - TRBD1 17 CASSQEESGTGAYEQYF TGCGCCAGCAGCCAAGAAGAGTCCGGGACAGGCGCCTACGAGCAGTACTTC
TRBJ2-3 TRBV7-2 - TRBD2 17 CASSLVALAGTTDTQYF TGTGCCAGCAGCTTAGTAGCGCTAGCGGGAACCACAGATACGCAGTATTTT